The 5 T cell receptor beta chains in this list originate from one sample, sequenced in a study of cytomegalovirus exposure and HLA in healthy donors. The PCR employed 60 Vbeta primers together with 13 Jbeta primers. Data came from immunoSEQ multiplex PCR; TCRdb stores just in-frame clones and leaves some out. The data show over 130,000 clones, 60% to 70% seen once. What was sequenced was PBMCs. The receptor set was obtained from a woman aged 55 to 70 in good health and CMV-seropositive.

J is TRBJ2-3 and V is TRBV9, with 9 bases identical to TRBD2. The V and J ends lost 3 bases and 1 base, in that order; junction bases with no gene match: 6. The CDR3 has 16 residues. Looked up from germline, CDR1 is SGDLS and CDR2 is YYNGEE. The CDR3 DNA is TGTGCCAGCAGCGCCCTAGCGGGAATGGGCACAGATACGCAGTATTTT. It encodes CASSALAGMGTDTQYF.

The V and J genes are TRBV7-9 and TRBJ2-1; D remains ambiguous. The V end was cut by 3 bases, the J end by 0 bases, with 15 bases between. Germline CDR1 is SEHNR and CDR2 is FQNEAQ (reference sequence). This CDR3 comprises 17 residues. This CDR3 reads CASSLAVGAISYNEQFF. CDR3 DNA: TGTGCCAGCAGCTTGGCCGTTGGAGCCATCTCCTACAATGAGCAGTTCTTC. Full variable domain (outside the CDR3, taken from reference TRBV7-9 and TRBJ2-1): DTGVSQNPRHKITKRGQNVTFRCDPISEHNRLYWYRQTLGQGPEFLTYFQNEAQLEKSRLLSDRFSAERPKGSFSTLEIQRTEQGDSAMYLCASSLAVGAISYNEQFFGPGTRLTVL.

The chain uses TRBV19 and TRBJ2-4; D unclear. In germline, CDR1 is LNHDA, CDR2 SQIVND (reference sequence). The CDR3 sequence is 13 residues long. V lost 0 bases and J lost 4, with 4 bases in between. CDR3 coding DNA: TGTGCCAGTAGTATAGACAGAAAAAACATTCAGTACTTC. Its translation is CASSIDRKNIQYF. Filled out from reference TRBV19 and TRBJ2-4, the complete variable domain reads DGGITQSPKYLFRKEGQNVTLSCEQNLNHDAMYWYRQDPGQGLRLIYYSQIVNDFQKGDIAEGYSVSREKKESFPLTVTSAQKNPTAFYLCASSIDRKNIQYFGAGTRLSVL.

Worth noting for this clone: The junction and the germline gene differ at one end; a read error may be behind it. The chain recombines TRBV7-9 with TRBJ2-7; D is unclear. The CDR3 is 13 residues long. Germline V gives CDR1 SEHNR, CDR2 FQNEAQ (reference sequence). Written as DNA, the CDR3 is TGTTCCAGCAGCTTAGTCTCTAGAGGCGAGCAGTACTTC. This encodes CSSSLVSRGEQYF.

CDR3 loop: CASRLARHTDTQYF. DNA for the CDR3: TGTGCCAGCAGACTAGCCCGTCATACAGATACGCAGTATTTT. V usage is TRBV6-1 and J usage is TRBJ2-3, with D possibly matching TRBD2 (6 bases). Germline V CDR1 and CDR2: MNHNS, SASEGT. V was cut by 6 bases and J by 3 bases, with 13 bases left in between. The CDR3 spans 14 residues.